This passage covers 22 T cell receptor beta chains from one sample sequenced in a study of vaccination effects on CD4 cells after COVID-19. In the ViraFEST assay, antigen-specific CD4+ clonotypes were identified by expansion after peptide-pool stimulation. Scientists isolated CD4+ T cells after an approximately ten-day culture period ended. None of these healthy vaccinees had been infected with SARS-CoV-2 before vaccination. Their antigens are not known. TCRdb keeps only in-frame clones here, not all; method: immunoSEQ multiplex PCR. The sample has approximately 44,000 clones; roughly 70% are singletons. The source was CD4+ T cells from PBMCs cultured with HCoV-OC43 spike peptides, collected before COVID-19 vaccination. Subset: HCoV-OC43 spike overlapping peptide pool stimulation. The receptors were gathered from a human donor who received a COVID-19 vaccine.

This clone occurred once. J is TRBJ1-2 and V is TRBV6-6; no clear D. V was shortened by 6 bases and J by 8 bases, with 19 bases between the two germline ends. This CDR3 has 14 residues. The germline gives CDR1 MNHNY, CDR2 SVGAGI (reference sequence). CDR3 sequence: CASSPGNRAGGYTF. Written as DNA, the CDR3 is TGTGCCAGCAGCCCCGGGAACCGGGCCGGGGGCTACACCTTC.

This clone occurred once. The chain is built from TRBV6-5 and TRBJ2-3; 13 positions match TRBD2. With V trimmed by 6 bases and J by 5 bases, 5 bases remained unmatched. Germline CDR1 and CDR2: MNHEY and SVGAGI. The CDR3 totals 15 residues. DNA for the CDR3: TGTGCCAGCAGGGGACTAGCGGGATTGGGAGATACGCAGTATTTT. Amino acids: CASRGLAGLGDTQYF.

The chain carries TRBV6-6 and TRBJ2-7, with TRBD1 matching over 7 bases. The CDR3 consists of 14 residues. The germline gives CDR1 MNHNY, CDR2 SVGAGI (reference sequence). J lost 0 bases, V lost 4 bases, and 3 bases had no gene match. The DNA of the CDR3 is TGTGCCAGCAGTTCACAGGGGAGCTCCTACGAGCAGTACTTC. Translated: CASSSQGSSYEQYF.

V is TRBV3-1 (or the pseudogene TRBV3-2) and J is TRBJ1-4; D gene uncertain. This CDR3 spans 16 amino acids. Germline V CDR1 and CDR2: LGHDT, YNNKEL (reference sequence). Between the trimmed V and J ends, which lost 0 bases and 5 bases, there was a span of 13 bases. As DNA, the CDR3 is TGTGCCAGCAGCCAAGATACCGACACATGGAATGAAAAACTGTTTTTT. It codes for CASSQDTDTWNEKLFF.

This chain joins TRBV19 and TRBJ1-6, with D possibly matching TRBD1 (5 bases). V was pared by 8 bases and J by 1 base, with 9 bases between. CDR1 and CDR2 from the germline V gene are LNHDA and SQIVND (reference sequence). This CDR3 is built from 14 residues. The chain's CDR3 is CASGGGSYNSPLHF. Written as DNA, the CDR3 is TGTGCCAGTGGTGGGGGGTCCTATAATTCACCCCTCCACTTT.

This clone was seen more than once but under ten times. The chain carries TRBV2 and TRBJ1-3, with D perhaps matching TRBD1 (5 bases). Trimming removed 7 bases at V and 4 bases at J, with 26 bases between. CDR1 is SNHLY, CDR2 FYNNEI, per germline. The CDR3 is made up of 18 amino acids. CDR3 bases: TGTGCCAGCACCACTCTTCGGGGTAGGGGAATGTGGGGAAACACCATATATTTT. Protein product: CASTTLRGRGMWGNTIYF.

The chain recombines TRBV5-5 with TRBJ2-7; TRBD2 is a possible D gene (5 bases). Per germline, CDR1 SGHKS and CDR2 YYEKEE (reference sequence). The V and J ends lost 4 bases and 3 bases respectively, with 11 bases between them. This CDR3 is built from 13 residues. Written as DNA, the CDR3 is TGTGCCAGCAGCCCCCGGGGTCTCTACGAGCAGTACTTC. It translates to CASSPRGLYEQYF.

V and J are TRBV3-1 (or the pseudogene TRBV3-2) and TRBJ1-2, with 7 bases lining up with TRBD1. This CDR3 is 15 amino acids long. V lost 4 bases, J lost 4 bases, and 9 bases stayed unmatched. CDR1 and CDR2 from the germline V gene are LGHDT and YNNKEL (reference sequence). DNA for the CDR3: TGTGCCAGCAGCCGTCAGACAGGGTTGAGCTATGGCTACACCTTC. This sequence encodes CASSRQTGLSYGYTF.

This clone was seen just once. This chain joins TRBV6-6 and TRBJ1-1; 7 nucleotides match TRBD1. Germline V gene data show CDR1 as MNHNY and CDR2 as SVGAGI (reference sequence). This CDR3 contains 14 residues. With V trimmed by 7 bases and J by 1 base, 6 bases remained unmatched. CDR3 in DNA: TGTGCCAGCAACCCCGGGACAGCGAACACTGAAGCTTTCTTT. It translates to CASNPGTANTEAFF.

The chain couples TRBV4-3 to TRBJ2-7, with 8 bases lining up with TRBD2. This CDR3 has 18 residues. Trimming took 0 bases from V and 0 from J; bases not matched to a gene: 10. Germline lookup yields CDR1 LGHNA and CDR2 YSLEER. The CDR3 protein is CASSQDFRGGQTSYEQYF. The CDR3 bases are TGCGCCAGCAGCCAAGATTTTCGGGGGGGACAAACCTCCTACGAGCAGTACTTC.

V and J are TRBV19 and TRBJ1-1; no clear D. V lost 6 bases, J lost 0 bases, and 8 bases lay in between. The V gene's germline CDR1 is LNHDA and CDR2 SQIVND (reference sequence). This CDR3 is built from 13 residues. The chain's CDR3 is CASRSGLNTEAFF. In DNA form, the CDR3 reads TGTGCCAGTAGATCAGGCTTGAACACTGAAGCTTTCTTT. The entire variable domain, with the rest obtained from reference TRBV19 and TRBJ1-1, is as follows: DGGITQSPKYLFRKEGQNVTLSCEQNLNHDAMYWYRQDPGQGLRLIYYSQIVNDFQKGDIAEGYSVSREKKESFPLTVTSAQKNPTAFYLCASRSGLNTEAFFGQGTRLTVV.

The genes are TRBV4-1 and TRBJ1-5; D gene ambiguous. The CDR3 runs to 13 residues. From germline, CDR1 is MGHRA and CDR2 YSYEKL. Trimming cost V 1 base and J 5 bases, with 6 bases left between them. The CDR3 DNA reads as TGCGCCAGCAGCCAAGCCGGGGATCAGCCCCAGCATTTT. Translated: CASSQAGDQPQHF.

This clone occurred once. The CDR3 reads CASSYRGIASPLHF. CDR3 DNA sequence: TGTGCCAGCAGTTACAGGGGGATTGCATCACCCCTCCACTTT. V gene TRBV6-2 or TRBV6-3 combines with J gene TRBJ1-6, with a weak D call TRBD1 (6 bases). V was trimmed by 2 bases and J by 10 bases, leaving 12 bases between them. This CDR3 contains 14 residues. The germline CDR1 and CDR2 sequences are MNHEY and SVGEGT.

This clone came up a few times. DNA for the CDR3: TGTGCCAGCAGCTTAGCGAGTGGAAAGGGGAACACTGAAGCTTTCTTT. Translated: CASSLASGKGNTEAFF. This sequence joins TRBV7-2 and TRBJ1-1; D remains ambiguous. Germline V CDR1 and CDR2: SGHTA, FQGNSA. The CDR3 sequence is 16 residues long. Trimming pared 0 bases from V and 1 base from J, leaving 12 bases between.

V is TRBV7-8 and J is TRBJ1-1; D not certain. This CDR3 spans 14 amino acids. Germline-derived CDR1 and CDR2 are SGHVS and FQNEAQ. Deletions cut 0 bases from V and 0 bases from J, with 5 bases between. The DNA for the CDR3 is TGTGCCAGCAGCTTAGCGACGATGAACACTGAAGCTTTCTTT. Encoded protein: CASSLATMNTEAFF.

The rearrangement joins TRBV6-1 to TRBJ1-4; 8 bases are a match to TRBD1. Trimming removed 0 bases from V and 8 bases from J; junction bases left unmatched: 8. Germline values: CDR1 MNHNS, CDR2 SASEGT. CDR3 length: 16 amino acids. The CDR3 loop is CASSEAWGQVLEKLFF. CDR3 coding DNA: TGTGCCAGCAGTGAAGCGTGGGGACAGGTTTTGGAAAAACTGTTTTTT.

J is TRBJ2-7 and V is TRBV11-3; 10 bases align to TRBD1. J lost 0 bases, V lost 4 bases, and 9 bases had no gene match. The CDR3 is 17 residues long. Germline assignment: CDR1 SGHNT and CDR2 YENEEA. CDR3 region: CASSSFSGTGDSYEQYF. In DNA, the CDR3 is TGTGCCAGCAGCTCGTTTTCCGGGACAGGGGACTCCTACGAGCAGTACTTC.

The CDR3 nucleotides read TGCAGTGCATGGACCCAAGAGACCCAGTACTTC. Residues: CSAWTQETQYF. The chain employs TRBV20-1 and TRBJ2-5; D ambiguous. CDR3 length: 11 amino acids. Germline V lookup: CDR1 DFQATT, CDR2 SNEGSKA (reference sequence). V lost 6 bases, J lost 1 base, and 6 bases lay in between.

V gene TRBV6-5 combines with J gene TRBJ2-3, with 9 bases aligning to TRBD1. The junction had 4 bases not matched to a gene; V was cut back by 8 bases and J by 4 bases. The CDR3 length is 13 residues. Germline CDR1 is MNHEY and CDR2 is SVGAGI. CDR3 DNA: TGTGCCAGCCGGGACAGGGTATCAGATACGCAGTATTTT. This gives the protein CASRDRVSDTQYF.

This clone has only one observation. J is TRBJ2-7 and V is TRBV5-1; 10 bases match TRBD1. J lost 5 bases, V lost 2 bases, and 4 bases had no gene match. Germline V CDR1 and CDR2: SGHRS, YFSETQ. The CDR3 extends over 14 amino acids. CDR3 nucleotide sequence: TGCGCCAGCAGCTTAGGAGACAGGGGGCACGAGCAGTACTTC. The encoded protein is CASSLGDRGHEQYF.

The chain carries TRBV7-2 and TRBJ2-1; D may be TRBD1 (5 bases). The germline V gene encodes CDR1 SGHTA and CDR2 FQGNSA. The CDR3 covers 17 residues. The V gene lost 2 bases and the J gene lost 5 bases, with 19 bases spanning the gap. This chain's CDR3 is CASSLRDSVFKHNEQFF. The CDR3 region has the DNA TGTGCCAGCAGCTTACGCGACAGCGTTTTTAAACACAATGAGCAGTTCTTC.

This clone appeared a single time. The chain has TRBV11-2 and TRBJ2-7; 10 bases agree with TRBD2. CDR3 length: 16 residues. With V trimmed by 2 bases and J by 6 bases, 10 bases remained unmatched. CDR1 and CDR2 from the germline V gene are SGHAT and FQNNGV. In DNA, the CDR3 is TGTGCCAGCAGCTTACTAGCGGGAGATAGAATACGCGAGCAGTACTTC. As protein: CASSLLAGDRIREQYF.